Listed below are T cell receptor beta chains from one sample, sequenced in a study of T cell responses to AZD1222 COVID-19 vaccine. The table came from immunoSEQ multiplex PCR; TCRdb's copy has only in-frame clones and leaves some out. The sample has about 100,000 clones, about nine tenths seen once. Material: peripheral blood, obtained on day 0 of AZD1222 vaccination. The origin of the receptors is an adult in good health. CDR3s include the opening cysteine and the closing phenylalanine or tryptophan. D genes are given only for firm matches. Size is omitted from some rows. Given values are once, few, many or a class for expanded clones.

TRBV5-1	-	-	TRBJ2-2	TGCGCCAGCAGCTTGCAGGATAACACCGGGGAGCTGTTTTTT	CASSLQDNTGELFF
TRBV9	-	-	TRBJ2-1	TGTGCCAGCAGCGAAATAACCCGGTTAGCGGCAAGTGAGCAGTTCTTC	CASSEITRLAASEQFF
TRBV28	-	-	TRBJ2-7	TGTGCCAGCAGTTCCCCCGAGTCGGGGAACGAGCAGTACTTC	CASSSPESGNEQYF
TRBV2	-	-	TRBJ2-7	TGTGCCAGCGCGGAAGGAATTGTCTACGAGCAGTACTTC	CASAEGIVYEQYF
TRBV30	-	TRBD2	TRBJ2-7	TGTGCCTGGAGTAATGGGGCGGGAGGGCCCGGCGAGCAGTACTTC	CAWSNGAGGPGEQYF
TRBV3-1/TRBV3-2	-	TRBD1	TRBJ1-4	TGTGCCAGCAGCCTGGACAGGGCGCGGGAAAAACTGTTTTTT	CASSLDRAREKLFF
TRBV15	-	-	TRBJ1-2	TGTGCCACCAGCTCTAAGGGGTCCAGGTGGCACGGCTACACCTTC	CATSSKGSRWHGYTF
TRBV20-1	-	-	TRBJ1-1	TGCAGTGCTAGTGCGGGTTTCATGAACACTGAAGCTTTCTTT	CSASAGFMNTEAFF
TRBV6-6	-	TRBD2	TRBJ2-7	TGTGCCAGCAGTACGACGACTAGCGGCGAAAGCTTC	CASSTTTSGESF
TRBV27	once	-	TRBJ1-2	TGTGCCAGCAGTTTAAGGGGTTCTTACGGCTACACCTTC	CASSLRGSYGYTF
TRBV6-5	-	TRBD2	TRBJ2-7	TGTGCCAGCAGTTACTTGAGCGGGAAGGGTACCGAGCAGTACTTC	CASSYLSGKGTEQYF
TRBV5-1	-	-	TRBJ1-2	TGCGCCAGCAGCTTGGGTACGGTGGCGGGCTATGGCTACACCTTC	CASSLGTVAGYGYTF
TRBV7-2	-	TRBD2	TRBJ2-2	TGTGCCAGCAGCTTAGAGGTGACTAGCGGGTTCGGGGAGCTGTTTTTT	CASSLEVTSGFGELFF
TRBV6-5	-	-	TRBJ2-5	TGTGCCAGCAGCGAGAGGGGAAACCAAGAGACCCAGTACTTC	CASSERGNQETQYF
TRBV27	-	-	TRBJ1-2	TGTGCCAGCAGTTTATCGCCCGGGGTTAATGGCTACACCTTC	CASSLSPGVNGYTF
TRBV9	-	TRBD1	TRBJ1-1	TGTGCCAGCACCTCTCGACAGGGTGAAGCTTTCTTT	CASTSRQGEAFF
TRBV4-1	-	-	TRBJ2-5	TGCGCCAGCAGCCAAGAAGGCCTCCAAGAGACCCAGTACTTC	CASSQEGLQETQYF
TRBV5-6	-	-	TRBJ2-1	TGTGCCAGCAGCTCGGGAAAAACGGGCCGATACAATGAGCAGTTCTTC	CASSSGKTGRYNEQFF
TRBV7-8	-	TRBD1	TRBJ2-7	TGTGCCAGCAGCTTTGCCCGACAGGGGGGAAACTACGAGCAGTACTTC	CASSFARQGGNYEQYF
TRBV12-3/TRBV12-4	-	-	TRBJ1-4	TGTGCCAGCAGTTTATCAGGGGATGAAAAACTGTTTTTT	CASSLSGDEKLFF
TRBV6-4	-	-	TRBJ2-2	TGTGCCAGCAGTGACTCGAGGGAGAACACCGGGGAGCTGTTTTTT	CASSDSRENTGELFF
TRBV4-1	-	-	TRBJ1-2	TGCGCCAGCAGCCAAGCGGTTGGGTTCCCCGGGGCTAACTATGGCTACACCTTC	CASSQAVGFPGANYGYTF
TRBV30	-	-	TRBJ2-5	TGTGCCTGGAGTGTCCACCAAAACCAAGAGACCCAGTACTTC	CAWSVHQNQETQYF
TRBV11-2	-	TRBD1	TRBJ2-3	TGTGCCAGCACCTCACGGGGACAGGGGTACACAGATACGCAGTATTTT	CASTSRGQGYTDTQYF
TRBV11-2	-	TRBD2	TRBJ2-1	TGTGCCAGCAGCTCCATCACTAGCGGGAATTACAATGAGCAGTTCTTC	CASSSITSGNYNEQFF
TRBV30	-	-	TRBJ2-5	TGTGCCTGGAATGTCTATGGGTATTCGGAGACCCAGTACTTC	CAWNVYGYSETQYF
TRBV30	few	TRBD1	TRBJ2-2	TGTGCCTGGGACGGAGGACAGGGGTTTTGGGACACCGGGGAGCTGTTTTTT	CAWDGGQGFWDTGELFF
TRBV15	-	-	TRBJ2-7	TGTGCCACCAGCAGAGAGGTGGACCTCCTGGCCCTGCAGTACTTC	CATSREVDLLALQYF
TRBV4-2	-	TRBD1	TRBJ2-1	TGTGCCAGCACCCCAGGGGGCGGGGACAATGAGCAGTTCTTC	CASTPGGGDNEQFF
TRBV27	-	-	TRBJ1-1	TGTGCCAGCAGTTTTCGCCGGTGGTCGAGCACTGAAGCTTTCTTT	CASSFRRWSSTEAFF
TRBV4-3	-	-	TRBJ1-1	TGCGCCAGCAGCCAGGGCACTGAAGCTTTCTTT	CASSQGTEAFF
TRBV28	few	-	TRBJ1-5	TGTGCCAGCAGTTTTTCGGGAGGGGTCCCAAGCAATCAGCCCCAGCATTTT	CASSFSGGVPSNQPQHF
TRBV30	-	-	TRBJ1-5	TGTGCCTGCAGTACACAGGGAAGGCAGCCCCAGCATTTT	CACSTQGRQPQHF
TRBV7-2	once	TRBD2	TRBJ2-5	TGTGCCAGCAGTTTCGACGGTTCGGGACTAGCACAAGAGACCCAGTACTTC	CASSFDGSGLAQETQYF
TRBV11-1	-	-	TRBJ1-2	TGTGCCAGCAGCTTTGCGCAGGGAGTTGGGGGCTACACCTTC	CASSFAQGVGGYTF
TRBV9	-	TRBD1	TRBJ1-1	TGTGCCAGCAGCTCAAGTAGGGGGACAGGGAGGACCACTGAAGCTTTCTTT	CASSSSRGTGRTTEAFF
TRBV28	-	TRBD2	TRBJ2-7	TGTGCCAGCAGTTCTAGCGGGAGGGTGTACGAGCAGTACTTC	CASSSSGRVYEQYF
TRBV6-5	few	TRBD1	TRBJ1-2	TGTGCCAGCAGAATGGACAGGGCGGACTATGGCTACACCTTC	CASRMDRADYGYTF
TRBV30	-	-	TRBJ2-7	TGTGCCTGGACGACCCCCTACGAGCAGTACTTC	CAWTTPYEQYF
TRBV5-1	-	TRBD1	TRBJ1-1	TGCGCCAGCAGCCAGGGACAGGGTGGTACTGAAGCTTTCTTT	CASSQGQGGTEAFF
TRBV7-8	-	TRBD2	TRBJ2-7	TGTGCCAGCAGCTCCTCGGGACTAGCGGATTACGAGCAGTACTTC	CASSSSGLADYEQYF
TRBV2	-	-	TRBJ2-4	TGTGCCAGCAGTGGGCGGGTGGCCAAAAACATTCAGTACTTC	CASSGRVAKNIQYF
TRBV7-9	-	TRBD1	TRBJ1-1	TGTGCCAGCAGTTCGACAGGGGGCAGCGGCACTGAAGCTTTCTTT	CASSSTGGSGTEAFF
TRBV11-3	-	-	TRBJ1-1	TGTGCCAGCAGCTTAGCTCAGGGCAGCTCCCCCATGAACACTGAAGCTTTCTTT	CASSLAQGSSPMNTEAFF
TRBV19	-	-	TRBJ1-5	TGTGCCAGTAGTCCTGGAGGGCCCCAGCCCCAGCATTTT	CASSPGGPQPQHF
TRBV6-2/TRBV6-3	-	-	TRBJ1-2	TGTGCCAGCAGCCTCCTGGGACGAAATAACTATGGCTACACCTTC	CASSLLGRNNYGYTF